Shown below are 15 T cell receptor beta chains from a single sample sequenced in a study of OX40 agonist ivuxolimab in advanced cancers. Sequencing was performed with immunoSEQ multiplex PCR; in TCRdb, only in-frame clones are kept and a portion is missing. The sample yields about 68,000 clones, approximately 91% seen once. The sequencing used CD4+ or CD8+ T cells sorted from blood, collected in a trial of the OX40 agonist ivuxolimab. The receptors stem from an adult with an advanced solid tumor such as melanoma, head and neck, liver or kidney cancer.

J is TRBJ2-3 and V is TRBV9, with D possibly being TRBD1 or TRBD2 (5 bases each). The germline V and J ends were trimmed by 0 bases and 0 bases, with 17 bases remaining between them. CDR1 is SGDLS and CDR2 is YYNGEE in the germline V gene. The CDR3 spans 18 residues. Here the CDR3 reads CASSVAKLLGESTDTQYF. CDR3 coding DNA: TGTGCCAGCAGCGTAGCCAAATTACTAGGGGAGAGCACAGATACGCAGTATTTT. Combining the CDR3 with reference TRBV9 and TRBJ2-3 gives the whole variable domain DSGVTQTPKHLITATGQRVTLRCSPRSGDLSVYWYQQSLDQGLQFLIQYYNGEERAKGNILERFSAQQFPDLHSELNLSSLELGDSALYFCASSVAKLLGESTDTQYFGPGTRLTVL.

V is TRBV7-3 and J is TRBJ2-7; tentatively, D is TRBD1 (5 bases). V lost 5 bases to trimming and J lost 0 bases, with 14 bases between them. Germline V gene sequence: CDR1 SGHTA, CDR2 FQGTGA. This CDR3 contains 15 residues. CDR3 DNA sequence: TGTGCCAGCAGCCCCAGGGCAGGCAGCTCCTACGAGCAGTACTTC. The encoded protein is CASSPRAGSSYEQYF.

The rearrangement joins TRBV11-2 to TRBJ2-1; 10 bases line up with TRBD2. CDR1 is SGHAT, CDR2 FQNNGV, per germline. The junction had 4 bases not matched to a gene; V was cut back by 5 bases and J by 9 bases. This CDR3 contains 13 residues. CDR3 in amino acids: CASSASGSGEQFF. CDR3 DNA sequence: TGTGCCAGCAGCGCTAGCGGGAGTGGTGAGCAGTTCTTC.

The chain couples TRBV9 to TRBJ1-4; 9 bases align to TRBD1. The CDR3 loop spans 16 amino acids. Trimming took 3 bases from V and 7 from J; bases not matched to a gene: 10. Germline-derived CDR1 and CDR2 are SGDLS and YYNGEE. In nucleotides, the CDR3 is TGTGCCAGCAGCGCGGCCACCGGGACAGGGCGTGAAAAACTGTTTTTT. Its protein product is CASSAATGTGREKLFF.

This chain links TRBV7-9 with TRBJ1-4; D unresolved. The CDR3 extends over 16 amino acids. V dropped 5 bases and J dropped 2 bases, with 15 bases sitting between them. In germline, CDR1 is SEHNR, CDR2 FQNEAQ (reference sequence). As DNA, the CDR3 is TGTGCCAGCAGCCCTCGGATCCAGACGACTAATGAAAAACTGTTTTTT. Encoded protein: CASSPRIQTTNEKLFF.

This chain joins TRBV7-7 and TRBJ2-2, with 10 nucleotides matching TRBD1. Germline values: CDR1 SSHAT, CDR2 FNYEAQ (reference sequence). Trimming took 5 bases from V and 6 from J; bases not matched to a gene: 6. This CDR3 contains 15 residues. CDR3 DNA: TGTGCCAGCAGCCCACGACAGGGGGCCTCCGGGGAGCTGTTTTTT. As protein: CASSPRQGASGELFF.

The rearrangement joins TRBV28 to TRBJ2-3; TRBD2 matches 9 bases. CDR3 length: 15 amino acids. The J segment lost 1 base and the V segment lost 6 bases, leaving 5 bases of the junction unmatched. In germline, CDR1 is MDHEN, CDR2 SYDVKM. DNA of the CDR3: TGTGCCAGCAGAACGGGACTAGCACGCACAGATACGCAGTATTTT. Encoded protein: CASRTGLARTDTQYF. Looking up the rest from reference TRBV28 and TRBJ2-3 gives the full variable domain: DVKVTQSSRYLVKRTGEKVFLECVQDMDHENMFWYRQDPGLGLRLIYFSYDVKMKEKGDIPEGYSVSREKKERFSLILESASTNQTSMYLCASRTGLARTDTQYFGPGTRLTVL.

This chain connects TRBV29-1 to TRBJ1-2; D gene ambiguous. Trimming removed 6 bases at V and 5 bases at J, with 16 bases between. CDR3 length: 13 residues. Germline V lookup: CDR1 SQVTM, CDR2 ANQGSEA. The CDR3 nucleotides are TGCAGCGTCCGGACTGGGATGGAATATGGCTACACCTTC. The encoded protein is CSVRTGMEYGYTF.

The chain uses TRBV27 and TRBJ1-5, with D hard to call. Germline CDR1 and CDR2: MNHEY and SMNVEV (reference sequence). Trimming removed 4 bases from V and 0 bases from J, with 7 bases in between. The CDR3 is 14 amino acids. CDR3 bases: TGTGCCAGCAGTTCACCCTATAGCAATCAGCCCCAGCATTTT. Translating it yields CASSSPYSNQPQHF.

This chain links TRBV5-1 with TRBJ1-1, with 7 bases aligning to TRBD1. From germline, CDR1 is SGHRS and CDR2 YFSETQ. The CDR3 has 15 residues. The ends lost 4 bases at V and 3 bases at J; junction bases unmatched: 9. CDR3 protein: CASSLGQAYYTEAFF. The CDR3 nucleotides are TGCGCCAGCAGCCTTGGACAGGCTTACTACACTGAAGCTTTCTTT.

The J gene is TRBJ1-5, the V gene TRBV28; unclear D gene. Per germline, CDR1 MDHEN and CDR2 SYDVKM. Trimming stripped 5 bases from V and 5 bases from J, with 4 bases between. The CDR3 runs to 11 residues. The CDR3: CASSDYQPQHF. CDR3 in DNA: TGTGCCAGCAGTGATTATCAGCCCCAGCATTTT. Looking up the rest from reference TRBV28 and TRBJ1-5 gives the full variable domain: DVKVTQSSRYLVKRTGEKVFLECVQDMDHENMFWYRQDPGLGLRLIYFSYDVKMKEKGDIPEGYSVSREKKERFSLILESASTNQTSMYLCASSDYQPQHFGDGTRLSIL.

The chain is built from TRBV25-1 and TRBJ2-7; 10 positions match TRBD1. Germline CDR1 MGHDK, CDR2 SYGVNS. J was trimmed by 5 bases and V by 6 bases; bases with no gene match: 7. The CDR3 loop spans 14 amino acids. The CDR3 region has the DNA TGTGCCAGCAGCAGGGACAGGGGCGGCGACGAGCAGTACTTC. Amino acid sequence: CASSRDRGGDEQYF.

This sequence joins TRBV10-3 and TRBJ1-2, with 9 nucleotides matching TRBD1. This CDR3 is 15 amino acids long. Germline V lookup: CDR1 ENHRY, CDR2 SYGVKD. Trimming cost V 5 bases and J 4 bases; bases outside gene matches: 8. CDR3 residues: CAISWGQGNIYGYTF. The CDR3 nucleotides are TGTGCCATCAGTTGGGGACAGGGCAACATCTATGGCTACACCTTC.

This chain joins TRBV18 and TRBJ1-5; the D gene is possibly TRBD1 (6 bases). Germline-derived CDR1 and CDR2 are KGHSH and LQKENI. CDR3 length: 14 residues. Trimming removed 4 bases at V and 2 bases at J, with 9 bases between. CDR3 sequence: CASSLKGGNQPQHF. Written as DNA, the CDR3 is TGTGCCAGCTCACTAAAGGGGGGCAATCAGCCCCAGCATTTT. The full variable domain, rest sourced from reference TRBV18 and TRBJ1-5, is NAGVMQNPRHLVRRRGQEARLRCSPMKGHSHVYWYRQLPEEGLKFMVYLQKENIIDESGMPKERFSAEFPKEGPSILRIQQVVRGDSAAYFCASSLKGGNQPQHFGDGTRLSIL.

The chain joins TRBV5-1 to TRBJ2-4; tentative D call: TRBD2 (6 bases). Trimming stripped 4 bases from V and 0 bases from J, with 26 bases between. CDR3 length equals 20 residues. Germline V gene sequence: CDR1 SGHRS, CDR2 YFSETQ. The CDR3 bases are TGCGCCAGCAGCCCGGGGGTCACGGGACCGTCCCCTGTAGCCAAAAACATTCAGTACTTC. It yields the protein CASSPGVTGPSPVAKNIQYF.